This T cell receptor beta chain was identified in a study of Ad26.COV2.S vaccination and SARS-CoV-2 variants. Study-level information: Donor was one of the participants in the Ad26.COV2.S arm of the COV1001 trial. Recipients of Ad26.COV2.S got it intramuscularly, once or twice 56 days apart.

Specified treatment: around 19 received Ad26.COV2.S at low or high dose, single or two shots; 5 received placebo; per-sample allocation not given. The study sampled participants on day 63 after the first vaccine or placebo injection. Study conclusions and caveats: Researchers reported similar non-spike TCR breadth in vaccine and placebo recipients. Analyses that measured TCR breadth and depth may have underestimated total T cell responses.

Comments on this clone: The antigen remains undetermined.

Measured with immunoSEQ multiplex PCR; TCRdb has only the in-frame clones, and not every one. The data show roughly 380,000 clones, with over 75% seen just once and around 3.6% held by the top ten. In germline, CDR1 is MDHEN, CDR2 SYDVKM. Unmatched junction bases numbered 20, after V lost 5 bases and J lost 1 base. The CDR3 runs to 19 residues. The rearrangement uses TRBV28 and TRBJ2-7; 7 positions agree with TRBD1. The specimen comprised peripheral blood, sampled in a trial of Ad26.COV2.S vaccine versus placebo. The origin of this receptor is a person between 18 and 65 years old who received the Ad26.COV2.S COVID-19 vaccine or a placebo. CDR3 loop: CASSPRPQGVGLGSYEQYF. CDR3 nucleotides: TGTGCCAGCAGTCCGCGTCCGCAGGGGGTTGGGCTTGGTTCCTACGAGCAGTACTTC.